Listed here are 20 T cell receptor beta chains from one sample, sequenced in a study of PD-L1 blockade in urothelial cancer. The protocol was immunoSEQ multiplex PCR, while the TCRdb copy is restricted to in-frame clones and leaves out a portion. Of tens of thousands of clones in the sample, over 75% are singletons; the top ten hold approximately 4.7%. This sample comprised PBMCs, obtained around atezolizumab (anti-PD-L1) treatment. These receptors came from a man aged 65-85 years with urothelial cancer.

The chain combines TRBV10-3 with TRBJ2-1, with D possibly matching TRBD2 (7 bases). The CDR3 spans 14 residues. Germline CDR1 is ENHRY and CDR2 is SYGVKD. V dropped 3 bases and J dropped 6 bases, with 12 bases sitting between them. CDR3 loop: CAISDRGGGNEQFF. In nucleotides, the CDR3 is TGTGCCATCAGTGACAGGGGAGGGGGCAATGAGCAGTTCTTC.

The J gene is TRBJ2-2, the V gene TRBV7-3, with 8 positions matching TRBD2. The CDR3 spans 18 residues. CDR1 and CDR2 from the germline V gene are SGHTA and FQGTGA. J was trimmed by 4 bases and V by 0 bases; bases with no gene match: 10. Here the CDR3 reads CASSLTQDREGRTGELFF. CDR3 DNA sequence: TGTGCCAGCAGCTTAACGCAGGATCGGGAGGGCCGCACCGGGGAGCTGTTTTTT.

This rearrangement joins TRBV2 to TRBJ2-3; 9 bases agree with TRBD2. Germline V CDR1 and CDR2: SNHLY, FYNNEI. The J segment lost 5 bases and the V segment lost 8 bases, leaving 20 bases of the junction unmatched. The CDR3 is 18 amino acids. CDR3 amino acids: CASYDQRGGRAGGDTQYF. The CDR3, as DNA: TGTGCCAGCTACGACCAAAGGGGCGGGAGGGCTGGGGGAGATACGCAGTATTTT.

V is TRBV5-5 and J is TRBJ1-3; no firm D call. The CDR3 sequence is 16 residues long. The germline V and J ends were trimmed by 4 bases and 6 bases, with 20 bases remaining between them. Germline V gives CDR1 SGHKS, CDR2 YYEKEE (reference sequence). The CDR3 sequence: CASSEPTSTLLNTIYF. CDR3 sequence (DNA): TGTGCCAGCAGCGAACCGACATCTACCCTTCTAAACACCATATATTTT.

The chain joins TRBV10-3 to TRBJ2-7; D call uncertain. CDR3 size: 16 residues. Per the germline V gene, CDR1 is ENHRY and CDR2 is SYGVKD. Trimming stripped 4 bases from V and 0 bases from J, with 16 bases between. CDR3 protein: CAISGRAPQRSYEQYF. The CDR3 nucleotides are TGTGCCATCAGTGGACGAGCACCCCAGCGCTCCTACGAGCAGTACTTC.

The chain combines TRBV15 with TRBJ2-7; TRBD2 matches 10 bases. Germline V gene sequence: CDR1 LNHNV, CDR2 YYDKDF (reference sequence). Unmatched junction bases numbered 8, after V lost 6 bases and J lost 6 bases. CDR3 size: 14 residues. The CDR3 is CATSKASGSSEQYF. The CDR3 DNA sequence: TGTGCCACCAGTAAGGCTAGCGGGAGTTCCGAGCAGTACTTC.

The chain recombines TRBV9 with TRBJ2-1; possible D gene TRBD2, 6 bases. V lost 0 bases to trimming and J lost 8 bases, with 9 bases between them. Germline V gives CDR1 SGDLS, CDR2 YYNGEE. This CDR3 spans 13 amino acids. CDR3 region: CASSVARGDEQFF. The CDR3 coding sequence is TGTGCCAGCAGCGTAGCGCGGGGCGATGAGCAGTTCTTC.

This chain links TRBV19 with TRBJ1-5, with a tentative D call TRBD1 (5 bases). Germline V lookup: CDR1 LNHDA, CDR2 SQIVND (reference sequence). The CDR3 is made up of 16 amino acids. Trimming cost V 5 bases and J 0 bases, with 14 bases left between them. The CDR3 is CASSARGGNSNQPQHF. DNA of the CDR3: TGTGCCAGTAGTGCCCGCGGGGGGAATAGCAATCAGCCCCAGCATTTT.

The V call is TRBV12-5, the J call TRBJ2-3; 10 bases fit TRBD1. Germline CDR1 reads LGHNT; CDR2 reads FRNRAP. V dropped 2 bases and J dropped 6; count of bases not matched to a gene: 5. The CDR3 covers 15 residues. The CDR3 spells CASGLMTGGQDTQYF. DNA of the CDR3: TGTGCTAGTGGTTTGATGACAGGGGGCCAGGATACGCAGTATTTT.

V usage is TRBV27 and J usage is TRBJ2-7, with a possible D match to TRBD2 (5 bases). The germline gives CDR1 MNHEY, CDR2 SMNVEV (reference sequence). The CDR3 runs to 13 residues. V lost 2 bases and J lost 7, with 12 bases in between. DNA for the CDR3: TGTGCCAGCAGTTTAGTGTGGTCGGGAGAGCAGTACTTC. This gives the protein CASSLVWSGEQYF.

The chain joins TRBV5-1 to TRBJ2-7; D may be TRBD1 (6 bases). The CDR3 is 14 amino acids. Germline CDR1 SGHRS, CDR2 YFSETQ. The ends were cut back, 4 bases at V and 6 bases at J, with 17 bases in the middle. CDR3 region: CASSLLLQGREQYF. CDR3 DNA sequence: TGCGCCAGCAGCCTACTTTTACAGGGACGCGAGCAGTACTTC.

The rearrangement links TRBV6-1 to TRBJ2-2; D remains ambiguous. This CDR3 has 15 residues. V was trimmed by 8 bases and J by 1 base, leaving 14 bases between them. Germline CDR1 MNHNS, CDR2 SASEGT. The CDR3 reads CASLSVQVNTGELFF. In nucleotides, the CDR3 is TGTGCCAGCCTGTCGGTTCAGGTGAACACCGGGGAGCTGTTTTTT.

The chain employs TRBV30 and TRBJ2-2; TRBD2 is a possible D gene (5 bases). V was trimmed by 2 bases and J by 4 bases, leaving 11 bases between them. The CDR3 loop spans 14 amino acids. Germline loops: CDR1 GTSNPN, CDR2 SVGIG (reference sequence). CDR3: CAWSSSGSTGELFF. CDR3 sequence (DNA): TGTGCCTGGAGTTCCTCGGGGAGCACCGGGGAGCTGTTTTTT.

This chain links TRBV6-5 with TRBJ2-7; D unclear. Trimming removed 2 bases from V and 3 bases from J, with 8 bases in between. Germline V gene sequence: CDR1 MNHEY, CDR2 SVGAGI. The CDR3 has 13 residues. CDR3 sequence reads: CASSYRVSYEQYF. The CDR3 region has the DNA TGTGCCAGCAGTTACCGGGTCAGCTACGAGCAGTACTTC.

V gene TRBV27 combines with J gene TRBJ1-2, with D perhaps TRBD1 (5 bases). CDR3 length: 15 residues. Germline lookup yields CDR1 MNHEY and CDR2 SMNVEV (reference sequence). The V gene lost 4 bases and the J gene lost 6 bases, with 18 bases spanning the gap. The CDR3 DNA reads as TGTGCCAGCAGTTGCTTAGGGGTTGCTAATCATGGCTACACCTTC. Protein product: CASSCLGVANHGYTF.

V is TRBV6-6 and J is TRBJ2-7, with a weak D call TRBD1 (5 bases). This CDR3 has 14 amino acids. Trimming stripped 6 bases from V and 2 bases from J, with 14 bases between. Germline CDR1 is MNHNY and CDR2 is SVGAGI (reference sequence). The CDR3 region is CASSPGQGTYEQYF. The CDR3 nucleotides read TGTGCCAGCAGCCCCGGGCAGGGAACCTACGAGCAGTACTTC.

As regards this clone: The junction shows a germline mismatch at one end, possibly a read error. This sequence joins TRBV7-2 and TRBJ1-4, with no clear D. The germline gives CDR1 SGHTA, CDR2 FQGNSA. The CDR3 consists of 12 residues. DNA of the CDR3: TGTGCCAGCAGCTTGACTACTGAAAAACTGTTTTTT. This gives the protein CASSLTTEKLFF.

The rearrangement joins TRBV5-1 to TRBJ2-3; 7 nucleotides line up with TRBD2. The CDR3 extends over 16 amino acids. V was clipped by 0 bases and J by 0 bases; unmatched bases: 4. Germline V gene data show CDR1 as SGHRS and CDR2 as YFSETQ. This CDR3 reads CASSLGLARSTDTQYF. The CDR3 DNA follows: TGCGCCAGCAGCTTGGGACTAGCTAGGAGCACAGATACGCAGTATTTT.

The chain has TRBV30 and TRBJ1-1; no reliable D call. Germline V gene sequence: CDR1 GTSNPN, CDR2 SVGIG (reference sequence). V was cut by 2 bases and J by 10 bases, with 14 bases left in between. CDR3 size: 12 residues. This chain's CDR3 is CAWSYHLGGAFF. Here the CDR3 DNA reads TGTGCCTGGAGTTATCATCTGGGAGGAGCTTTCTTT. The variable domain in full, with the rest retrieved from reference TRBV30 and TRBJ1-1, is SQTIHQWPATLVQPVGSPLSLECTVEGTSNPNLYWYRQAAGRGLQLLFYSVGIGQISSEVPQNLSASRPQDRQFILSSKKLLLSDSGFYLCAWSYHLGGAFFGQGTRLTVV.

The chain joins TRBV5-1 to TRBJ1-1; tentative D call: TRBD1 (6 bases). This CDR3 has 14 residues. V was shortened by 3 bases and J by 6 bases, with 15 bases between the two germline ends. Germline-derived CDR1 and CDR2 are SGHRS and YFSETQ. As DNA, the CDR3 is TGCGCCAGCAGCTCTGGGGAGGGGGGCTCTGAAGCTTTCTTT. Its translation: CASSSGEGGSEAFF.